The clone carrying this T cell receptor (beta chain) was seen only once. Its antigen is undetermined. The PCR used 60 Vbeta and 13 Jbeta primers. TCRdb's copy holds only in-frame clones and misses some; the assay was immunoSEQ multiplex PCR. The top ten clones hold approximately 3.9% of a sample with about 59,000 clones, 80% of them seen once. The germline V gene encodes CDR1 MNHEY and CDR2 SMNVEV (reference sequence). This CDR3 comprises 17 residues. Losses at the gene ends were 6 bases for V and 1 base for J; bases not matched to a gene: 13. The data were taken from a study of cytomegalovirus exposure and HLA in healthy donors. Study outcomes and limitations: Altogether, some 170 TCR beta chains were recorded as cytomegalovirus-associated. The productive fraction for most TCR beta V segments was about 87% or about 30% in an earlier analysis. In a later analysis, TCR beta V- and J-gene trimming was associated with a missense DCLRE1C variant. Apparent HLA restriction characterized most CMV-associated TCR beta chains in a later analysis.

The receptor was isolated from a woman aged 35 to 49 in good health and CMV-seronegative. Sequences were obtained from PBMCs. The rearrangement uses TRBV27 and TRBJ1-1; 8 bases fit TRBD1. The CDR3 reads CASRRPGQASGNTEAFF. DNA of the CDR3: TGTGCCAGCAGACGACCGGGACAGGCGAGCGGGAACACTGAAGCTTTCTTT.